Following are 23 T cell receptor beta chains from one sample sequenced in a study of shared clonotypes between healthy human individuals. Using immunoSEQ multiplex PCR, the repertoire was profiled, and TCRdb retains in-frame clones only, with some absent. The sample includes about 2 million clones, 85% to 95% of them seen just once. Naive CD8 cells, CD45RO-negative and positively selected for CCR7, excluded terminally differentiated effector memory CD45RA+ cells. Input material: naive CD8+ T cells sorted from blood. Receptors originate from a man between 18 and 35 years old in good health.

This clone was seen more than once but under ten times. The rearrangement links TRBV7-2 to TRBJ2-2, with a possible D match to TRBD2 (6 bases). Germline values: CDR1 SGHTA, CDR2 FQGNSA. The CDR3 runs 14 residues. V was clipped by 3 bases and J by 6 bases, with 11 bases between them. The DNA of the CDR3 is TGTGCCAGCAGCTTTCAGGGAGGCCCCGGGGAGCTGTTTTTT. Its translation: CASSFQGGPGELFF.

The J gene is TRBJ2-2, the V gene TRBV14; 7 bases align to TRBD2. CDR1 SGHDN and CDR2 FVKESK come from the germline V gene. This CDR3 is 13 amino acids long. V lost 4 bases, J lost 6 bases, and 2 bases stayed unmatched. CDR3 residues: CASSPAGAGELFF. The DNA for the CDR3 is TGTGCCAGCAGCCCCGCGGGGGCCGGGGAGCTGTTTTTT.

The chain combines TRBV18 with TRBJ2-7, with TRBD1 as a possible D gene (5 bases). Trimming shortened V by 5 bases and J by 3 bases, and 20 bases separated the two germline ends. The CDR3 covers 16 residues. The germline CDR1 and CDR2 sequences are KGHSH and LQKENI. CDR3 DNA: TGTGCCAGCTCAGGGGCAGGTGAGATTTCCTTCTACGAGCAGTACTTC. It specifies CASSGAGEISFYEQYF.

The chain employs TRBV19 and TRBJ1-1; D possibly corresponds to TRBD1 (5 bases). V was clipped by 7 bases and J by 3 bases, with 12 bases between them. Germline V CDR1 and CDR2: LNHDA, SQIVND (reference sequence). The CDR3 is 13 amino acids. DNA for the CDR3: TGTGCCAGTAATGTGGGACCTTACACTGAAGCTTTCTTT. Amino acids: CASNVGPYTEAFF.

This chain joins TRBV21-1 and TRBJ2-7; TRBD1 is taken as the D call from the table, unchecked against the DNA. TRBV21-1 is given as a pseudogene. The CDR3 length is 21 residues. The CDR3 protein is CASSAKSSQYGKEGRLYEQYF. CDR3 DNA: TGTGCCAGCAGCGCTAAAAGTTCACAGTACGGTAAGGAAGGAAGGCTCTACGAGCAGTACTTC.

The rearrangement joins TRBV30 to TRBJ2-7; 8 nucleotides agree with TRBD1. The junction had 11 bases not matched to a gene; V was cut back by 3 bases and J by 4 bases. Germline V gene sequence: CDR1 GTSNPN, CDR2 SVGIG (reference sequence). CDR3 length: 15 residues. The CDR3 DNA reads TGTGCCTGGAGCGAGATTAGACAGGGGAGTTACGAGCAGTACTTC. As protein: CAWSEIRQGSYEQYF.

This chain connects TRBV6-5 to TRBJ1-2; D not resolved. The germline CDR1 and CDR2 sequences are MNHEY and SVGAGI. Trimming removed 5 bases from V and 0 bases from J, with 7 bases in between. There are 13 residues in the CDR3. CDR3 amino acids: CASSPDTNYGYTF. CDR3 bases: TGTGCCAGCAGTCCCGACACTAACTATGGCTACACCTTC.

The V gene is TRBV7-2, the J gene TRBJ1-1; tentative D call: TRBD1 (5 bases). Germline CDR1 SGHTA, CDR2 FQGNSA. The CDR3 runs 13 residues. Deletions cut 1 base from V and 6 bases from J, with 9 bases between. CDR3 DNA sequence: TGTGCCAGCAGCTTAGGACAGCTATCTGAAGCTTTCTTT. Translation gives CASSLGQLSEAFF.

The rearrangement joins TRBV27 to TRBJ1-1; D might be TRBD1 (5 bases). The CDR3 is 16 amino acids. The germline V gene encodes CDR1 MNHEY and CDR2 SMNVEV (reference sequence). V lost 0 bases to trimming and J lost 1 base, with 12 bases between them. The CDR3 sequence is CASSLSGGLWNTEAFF. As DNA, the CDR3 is TGTGCCAGCAGTTTATCGGGGGGACTCTGGAACACTGAAGCTTTCTTT.

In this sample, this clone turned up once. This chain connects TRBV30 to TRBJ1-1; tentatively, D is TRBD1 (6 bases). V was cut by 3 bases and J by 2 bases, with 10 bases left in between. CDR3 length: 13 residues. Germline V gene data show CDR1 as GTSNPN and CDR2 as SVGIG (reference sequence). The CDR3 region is CAWRQGANTEAFF. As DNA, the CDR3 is TGTGCCTGGAGACAGGGAGCAAACACTGAAGCTTTCTTT. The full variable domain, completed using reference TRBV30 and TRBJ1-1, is SQTIHQWPATLVQPVGSPLSLECTVEGTSNPNLYWYRQAAGRGLQLLFYSVGIGQISSEVPQNLSASRPQDRQFILSSKKLLLSDSGFYLCAWRQGANTEAFFGQGTRLTVV.

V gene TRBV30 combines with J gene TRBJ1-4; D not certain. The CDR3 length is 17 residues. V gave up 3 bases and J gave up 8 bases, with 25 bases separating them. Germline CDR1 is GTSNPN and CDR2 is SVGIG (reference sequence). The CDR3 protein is CAWSDSPGRGWKEKLFF. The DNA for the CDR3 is TGTGCCTGGAGCGACTCCCCCGGGCGGGGATGGAAGGAAAAACTGTTTTTT.

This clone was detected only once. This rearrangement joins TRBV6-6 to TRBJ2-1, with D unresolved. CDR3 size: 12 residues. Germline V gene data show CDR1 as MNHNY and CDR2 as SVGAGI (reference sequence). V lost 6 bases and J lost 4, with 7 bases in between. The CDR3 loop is CASRIPYNEQFF. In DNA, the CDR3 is TGTGCCAGCAGGATTCCATACAATGAGCAGTTCTTC.

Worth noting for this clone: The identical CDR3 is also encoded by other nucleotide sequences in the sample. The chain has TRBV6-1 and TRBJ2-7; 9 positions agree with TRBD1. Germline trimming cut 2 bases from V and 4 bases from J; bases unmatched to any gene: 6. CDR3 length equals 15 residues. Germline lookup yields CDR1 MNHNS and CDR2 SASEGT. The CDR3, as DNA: TGTGCCAGCAGTGAAAGTGGGACAGGGTATTACGAGCAGTACTTC. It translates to CASSESGTGYYEQYF.

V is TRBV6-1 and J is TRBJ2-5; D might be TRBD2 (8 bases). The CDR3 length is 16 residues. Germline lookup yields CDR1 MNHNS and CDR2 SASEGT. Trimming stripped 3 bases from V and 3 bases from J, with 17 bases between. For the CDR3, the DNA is TGTGCCAGCAGTGACTATAGCGGGACAGCAAAAGAGACCCAGTACTTC. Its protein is CASSDYSGTAKETQYF.

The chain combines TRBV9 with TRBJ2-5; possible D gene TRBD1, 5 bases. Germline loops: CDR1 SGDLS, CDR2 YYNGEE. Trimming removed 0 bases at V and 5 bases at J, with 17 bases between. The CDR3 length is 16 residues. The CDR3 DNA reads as TGTGCCAGCAGCGTAGCTGGAAGGGGCTGGGATGAGACCCAGTACTTC. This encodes CASSVAGRGWDETQYF.

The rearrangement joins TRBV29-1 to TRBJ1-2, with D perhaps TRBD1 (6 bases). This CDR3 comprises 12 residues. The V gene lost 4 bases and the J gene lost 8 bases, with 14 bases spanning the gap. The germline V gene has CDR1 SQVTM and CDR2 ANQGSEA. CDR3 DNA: TGCAGCGTTGGTTTTGGGGGCTTAGGCTACACCTTC. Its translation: CSVGFGGLGYTF.

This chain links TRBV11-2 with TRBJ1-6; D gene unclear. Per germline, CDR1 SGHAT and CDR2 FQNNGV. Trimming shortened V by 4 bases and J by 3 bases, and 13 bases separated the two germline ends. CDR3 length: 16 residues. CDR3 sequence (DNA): TGTGCCAGCAGCTCGGTCGTGGGTTTCTATAATTCACCCCTCCACTTT. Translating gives CASSSVVGFYNSPLHF.

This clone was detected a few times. The chain's CDR3 is CASRLGGGNTEAFF. DNA for the CDR3: TGTGCCAGCAGACTGGGGGGTGGAAACACTGAAGCTTTCTTT. V and J are TRBV4-2 and TRBJ1-1; D may be TRBD1 (5 bases). This CDR3 comprises 14 residues. Germline CDR1 and CDR2: LGHNA and YNFKEQ. Deletions cut 6 bases from V and 2 bases from J, with 13 bases between.

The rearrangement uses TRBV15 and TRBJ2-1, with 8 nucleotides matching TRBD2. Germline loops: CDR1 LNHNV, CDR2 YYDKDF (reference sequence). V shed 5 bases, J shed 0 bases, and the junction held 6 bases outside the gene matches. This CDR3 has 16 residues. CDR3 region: CATSDPGTSSYNEQFF. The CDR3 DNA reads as TGTGCCACCAGCGATCCCGGGACTAGCTCCTACAATGAGCAGTTCTTC. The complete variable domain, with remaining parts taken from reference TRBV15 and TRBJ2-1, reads DAMVIQNPRYQVTQFGKPVTLSCSQTLNHNVMYWYQQKSSQAPKLLFHYYDKDFNNEADTPDNFQSRRPNTSFCFLDIRSPGLGDTAMYLCATSDPGTSSYNEQFFGPGTRLTVL.

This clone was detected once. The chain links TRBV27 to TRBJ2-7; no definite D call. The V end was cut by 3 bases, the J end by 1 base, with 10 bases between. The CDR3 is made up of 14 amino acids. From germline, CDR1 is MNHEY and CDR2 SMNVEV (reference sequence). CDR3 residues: CASSLHGVSYEQYF. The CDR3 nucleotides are TGTGCCAGCAGTTTGCATGGGGTTTCCTACGAGCAGTACTTC.

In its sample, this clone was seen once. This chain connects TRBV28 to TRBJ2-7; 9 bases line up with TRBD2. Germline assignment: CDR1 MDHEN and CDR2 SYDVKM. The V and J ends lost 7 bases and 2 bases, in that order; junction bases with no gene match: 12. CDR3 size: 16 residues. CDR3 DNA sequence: TGTGCCAGCATAACAGGGGAGCGGGAGGACCCCTACGAGCAGTACTTC. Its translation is CASITGEREDPYEQYF.

CDR3 residues: CASSVKGGDSGANVLTF. The CDR3 region has the DNA TGTGCCAGCAGTGTGAAGGGGGGCGACTCTGGGGCCAACGTCCTGACTTTC. The chain combines TRBV2 with TRBJ2-6; D is perhaps TRBD1 or TRBD2 (6 bases each). Deletions cut 4 bases from V and 0 bases from J, with 13 bases between. Per germline, CDR1 SNHLY and CDR2 FYNNEI. This CDR3 comprises 17 residues.

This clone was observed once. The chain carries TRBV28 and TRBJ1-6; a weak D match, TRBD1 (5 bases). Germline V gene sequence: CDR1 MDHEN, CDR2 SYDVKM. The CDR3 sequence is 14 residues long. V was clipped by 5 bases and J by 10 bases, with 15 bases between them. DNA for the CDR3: TGTGCCAGCAGTATGAGGCAGGGCAGCTCACCCCTCCACTTT. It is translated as CASSMRQGSSPLHF.